A selection of T cell receptor beta chains follows, all from one sample in a study of blood T cell repertoires in COVID-19. Sequencing was performed with immunoSEQ multiplex PCR; in TCRdb, only in-frame clones are kept and a portion is missing. The sample lists about 60,000 clones; about 90% were seen once. Source material: peripheral blood. The source is a human donor in a cohort sampled during active COVID-19. The CDR3 runs from the conserved cysteine through the conserved F or W. Each record gives: CDR3 protein, CDR3 DNA, J gene, D gene, V gene. The D gene is left open where the match is weak.

CDR3: CASTTNRGSGYTF
DNA: TGTGCCAGCACCACCAACAGGGGATCTGGCTACACCTTC
J: TRBJ1-2
D: TRBD1
V: TRBV28

CDR3: CASSQRLAGAGVAKNIQYF
DNA: TGTGCCAGCAGCCAAAGACTAGCGGGAGCGGGGGTGGCCAAAAACATTCAGTACTTC
J: TRBJ2-4
D: TRBD2
V: TRBV3-1/TRBV3-2

CDR3: CASAERVNYGYTF
DNA: TGTGCCAGTGCCGAGAGGGTTAACTATGGCTACACCTTC
J: TRBJ1-2
D: .
V: TRBV19

CDR3: CAISEKGASSYEQYF
DNA: TGTGCCATCAGTGAAAAGGGGGCGAGCTCCTACGAGCAGTACTTC
J: TRBJ2-7
D: TRBD1
V: TRBV10-3

CDR3: CSATDREEAFF
DNA: TGCAGTGCTACGGACAGGGAGGAAGCTTTCTTT
J: TRBJ1-1
D: TRBD1
V: TRBV20-1

CDR3: CASSPGTPQGQPQHF
DNA: TGTGCCAGCAGTCCCGGGACACCCCAGGGCCAGCCCCAGCATTTT
J: TRBJ1-5
D: .
V: TRBV6-5

CDR3: CASSMGLAESTDTQYF
DNA: TGTGCCAGTAGTATGGGACTAGCGGAGAGCACAGATACGCAGTATTTT
J: TRBJ2-3
D: TRBD2
V: TRBV19

CDR3: CASSIGQGNKQPQHF
DNA: TGTGCCAGTAGTATAGGACAGGGAAATAAGCAGCCCCAGCATTTT
J: TRBJ1-5
D: TRBD1
V: TRBV19

CDR3: CASSQYDQAGLYEQYF
DNA: TGTGCCAGCAGCCAATATGATCAGGCGGGCCTCTACGAGCAGTACTTC
J: TRBJ2-7
D: .
V: TRBV7-2

CDR3: CASSLTSGNADTQYF
DNA: TGTGCCAGCAGCTTGACTAGCGGGAACGCAGATACGCAGTATTTT
J: TRBJ2-3
D: TRBD2
V: TRBV7-8